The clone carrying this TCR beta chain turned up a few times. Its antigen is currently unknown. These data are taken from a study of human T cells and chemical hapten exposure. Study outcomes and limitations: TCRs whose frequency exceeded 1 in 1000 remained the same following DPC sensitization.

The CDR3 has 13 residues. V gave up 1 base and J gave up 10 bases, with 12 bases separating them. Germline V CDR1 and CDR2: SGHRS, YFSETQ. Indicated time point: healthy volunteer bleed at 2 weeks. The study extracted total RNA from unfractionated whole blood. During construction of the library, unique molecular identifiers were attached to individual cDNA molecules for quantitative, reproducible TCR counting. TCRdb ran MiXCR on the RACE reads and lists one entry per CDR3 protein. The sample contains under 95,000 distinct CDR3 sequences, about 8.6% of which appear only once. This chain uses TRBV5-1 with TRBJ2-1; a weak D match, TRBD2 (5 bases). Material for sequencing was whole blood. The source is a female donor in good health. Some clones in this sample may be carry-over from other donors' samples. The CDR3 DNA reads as TGCGCCAGCAGCTTGACGGGGAGAACCGAGCAGTTCTTC. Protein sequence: CASSLTGRTEQFF.